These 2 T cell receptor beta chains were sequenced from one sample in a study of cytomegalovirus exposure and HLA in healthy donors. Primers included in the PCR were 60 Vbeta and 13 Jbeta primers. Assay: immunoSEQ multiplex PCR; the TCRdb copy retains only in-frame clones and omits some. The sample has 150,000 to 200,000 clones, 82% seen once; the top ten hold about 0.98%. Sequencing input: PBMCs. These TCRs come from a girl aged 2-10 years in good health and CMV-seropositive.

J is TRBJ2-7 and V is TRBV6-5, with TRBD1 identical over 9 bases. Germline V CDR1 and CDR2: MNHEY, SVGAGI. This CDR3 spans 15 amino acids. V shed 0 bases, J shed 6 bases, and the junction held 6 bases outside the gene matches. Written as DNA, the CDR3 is TGTGCCAGCAGTTACTCTGGGACAGGGTTGAGCGAGCAGTACTTC. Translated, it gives CASSYSGTGLSEQYF.

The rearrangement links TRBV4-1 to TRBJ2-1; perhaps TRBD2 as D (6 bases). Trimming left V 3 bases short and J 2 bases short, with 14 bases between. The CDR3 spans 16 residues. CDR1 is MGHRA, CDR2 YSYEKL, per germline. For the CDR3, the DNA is TGCGCCAGCAGCCATCGTCTAGCGTCCCCCTACAATGAGCAGTTCTTC. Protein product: CASSHRLASPYNEQFF.